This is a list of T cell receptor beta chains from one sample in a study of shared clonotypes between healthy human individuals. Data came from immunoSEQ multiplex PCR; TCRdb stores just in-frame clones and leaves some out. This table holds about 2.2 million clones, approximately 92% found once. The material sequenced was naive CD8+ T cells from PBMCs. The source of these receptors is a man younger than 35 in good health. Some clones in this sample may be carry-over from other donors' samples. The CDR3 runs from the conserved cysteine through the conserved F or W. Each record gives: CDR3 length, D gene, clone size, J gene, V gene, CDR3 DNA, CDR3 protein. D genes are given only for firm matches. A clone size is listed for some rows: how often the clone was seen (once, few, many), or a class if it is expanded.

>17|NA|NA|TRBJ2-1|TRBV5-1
TGCGCCAGCAGCTTCGGGACTCCCACAAGCTCCTACAATGAGCAGTTCTTC
CASSFGTPTSSYNEQFF
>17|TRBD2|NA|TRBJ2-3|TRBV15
TGTGCCACCAGCAGAGATCGGAGCGGGAGGGCCACAGATACGCAGTATTTT
CATSRDRSGRATDTQYF
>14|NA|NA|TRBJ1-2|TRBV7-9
TGTGCCAGCAGCCCACTCGAGGGGGGGTATGGCTACACCTTC
CASSPLEGGYGYTF
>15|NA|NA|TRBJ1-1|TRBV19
TGTGCCAGTAGTAGCCTTACAGGGCGGTGGACTGAAGCTTTCTTT
CASSSLTGRWTEAFF
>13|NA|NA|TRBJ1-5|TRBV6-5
TGTGCCAGCAGTCCCGGGGGTCTACAGCCCCAGCATTTT
CASSPGGLQPQHF
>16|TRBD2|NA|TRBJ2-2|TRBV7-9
TGTGCCGGGGATGACTTATCTAGCGGGTTTCCCGGGGAGCTGTTTTTT
CAGDDLSSGFPGELFF
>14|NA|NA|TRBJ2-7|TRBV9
TGTGCCAGCAGCGTAGTGCCGGGCGGTGACGAGCAGTACTTC
CASSVVPGGDEQYF
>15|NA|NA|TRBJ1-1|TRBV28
TGTGCCAGCAGTTCCCTTGGGCCGGGAGGCACTGAAGCTTTCTTT
CASSSLGPGGTEAFF
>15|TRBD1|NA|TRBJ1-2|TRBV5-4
TGTGCCAGCAGCCAATACAGGGGGATCTACTATGGCTACACCTTC
CASSQYRGIYYGYTF
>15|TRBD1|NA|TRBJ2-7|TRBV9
TGTGCCAGCAGCCCGTGGGACAGTGAGACCTACGAGCAGTACTTC
CASSPWDSETYEQYF
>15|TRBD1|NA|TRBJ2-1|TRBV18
TGTGCCAGCTCACCCGGGACAGGGGGCAGGGATGAGCAGTTCTTC
CASSPGTGGRDEQFF
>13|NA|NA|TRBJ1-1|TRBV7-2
TGTGCCAGCAGCTCTGGGAGGAACACTGAAGCTTTCTTT
CASSSGRNTEAFF
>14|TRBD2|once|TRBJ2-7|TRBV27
TGTGCCAGCATGAGTCGGGGGGGCTCCTACGAGCAGTACTTC
CASMSRGGSYEQYF
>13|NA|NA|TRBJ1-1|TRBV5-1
TGCGCCAGCAGCGCAGGGAGGAACACTGAAGCTTTCTTT
CASSAGRNTEAFF
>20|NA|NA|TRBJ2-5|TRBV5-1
TGCGCCAGCAGCCCAGGAAGACGGATCTATGACGCGGGACAGCAAGAGACCCAGTACTTC
CASSPGRRIYDAGQQETQYF
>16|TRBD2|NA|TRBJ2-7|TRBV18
TGTGCCAGCTCACCTTCAGGACTAGCGGGCTCCTACGAGCAGTACTTC
CASSPSGLAGSYEQYF
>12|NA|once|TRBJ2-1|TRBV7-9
TGTGCCAGCAGCTTAGGGAGATCTGAGCAGTTCTTC
CASSLGRSEQFF
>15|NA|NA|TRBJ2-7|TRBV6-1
TGTGCCAGCAGTGAACCCGTCGGCAGGGCCTACGAGCAGTACTTC
CASSEPVGRAYEQYF
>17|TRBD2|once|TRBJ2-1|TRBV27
TGTGCCAGCAGTTTATCTCTCGGCCTAGCGGTTTACAATGAGCAGTTCTTC
CASSLSLGLAVYNEQFF
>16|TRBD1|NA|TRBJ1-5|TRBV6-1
TGTGCCAGCAGTGAAGTGACAGGGGTTGGGAATCAGCCCCAGCATTTT
CASSEVTGVGNQPQHF
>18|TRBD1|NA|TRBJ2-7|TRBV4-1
TGCGCCAGCAGCCACAATCTAATTACGAGGGACAGGGTAGCCGAGCAGTACTTC
CASSHNLITRDRVAEQYF
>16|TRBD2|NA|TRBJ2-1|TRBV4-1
TGCGCCAGCAGCCAAAGGAGAGGACTAGCGGACAATGAGCAGTTCTTC
CASSQRRGLADNEQFF
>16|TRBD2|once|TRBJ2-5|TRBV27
TGTGCCAGCAGCCTCCTGGGGGGGAGGGCCCAGGAGACCCAGTACTTC
CASSLLGGRAQETQYF
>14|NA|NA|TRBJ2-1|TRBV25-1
TGTGCCAGCAGTCCCCCGTCATGGGGTAATGAGCAGTTCTTC
CASSPPSWGNEQFF
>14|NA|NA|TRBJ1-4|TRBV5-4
TGTGCCAGCAGCTTGTATACCAGGCAGGAAAAACTGTTTTTT
CASSLYTRQEKLFF
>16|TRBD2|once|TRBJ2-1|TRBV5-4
TGTGCCAGCAGCCTACGGACTAGCGGGCCACTCAATGAGCAGTTCTTC
CASSLRTSGPLNEQFF
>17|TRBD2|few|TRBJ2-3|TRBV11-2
TGTGCCAGCAGCTTAGCCCCACTAGCGGGGATCACAGATACGCAGTATTTT
CASSLAPLAGITDTQYF
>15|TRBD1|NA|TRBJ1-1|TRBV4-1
TGCGCCAGCAGCCAAACGACAGGGATCAACACTGAAGCTTTCTTT
CASSQTTGINTEAFF
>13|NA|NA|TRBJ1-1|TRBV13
TGTGCCAGCAGCTTAGGCATGAACACTGAAGCTTTCTTT
CASSLGMNTEAFF
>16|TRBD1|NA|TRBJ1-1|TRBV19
TGTGCCAGTAGTCTCGGGACAGGCATCATGAACACTGAAGCTTTCTTT
CASSLGTGIMNTEAFF
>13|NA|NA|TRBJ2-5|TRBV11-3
TGTGCCAGCAGCTTAGTTGGGGGAGAGACCCAGTACTTC
CASSLVGGETQYF
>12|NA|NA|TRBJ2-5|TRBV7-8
TGTGCCAGCAGCCGGAGCCAAGAGACCCAGTACTTC
CASSRSQETQYF
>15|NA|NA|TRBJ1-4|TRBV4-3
TGCGCCAGCAGCCAAGATCAGGGGTTGGGAGAAAAACTGTTTTTT
CASSQDQGLGEKLFF
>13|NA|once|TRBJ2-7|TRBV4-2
TGTGCCAGCAGCCAAGCGGGAAAGAACGAGCAGTACTTC
CASSQAGKNEQYF
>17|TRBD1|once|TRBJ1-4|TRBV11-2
TGTGCCAGCAGCTCCGTACAGGGGGCGACAATCTGGGAAAAACTGTTTTTT
CASSSVQGATIWEKLFF
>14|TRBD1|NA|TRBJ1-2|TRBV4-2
TGTGCCAGCAGCTCCGACAGGGGGGTCTATGGCTACACCTTC
CASSSDRGVYGYTF
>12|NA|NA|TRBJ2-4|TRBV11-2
TGTGCCAGCAGCTTACATGAAAACATTCAGTACTTC
CASSLHENIQYF
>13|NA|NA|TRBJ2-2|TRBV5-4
TGTGCCAGCAGCCCCGGGAACACCGGGGAGCTGTTTTTT
CASSPGNTGELFF
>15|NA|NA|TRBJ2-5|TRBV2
TGTGCCAGCGCCGGGGGATTGTCCACCCAAGAGACCCAGTACTTC
CASAGGLSTQETQYF
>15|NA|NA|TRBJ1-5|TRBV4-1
TGCGCCAGCAGCCTTCTACAGGGAGTCGGTCAGCCCCAGCATTTT
CASSLLQGVGQPQHF
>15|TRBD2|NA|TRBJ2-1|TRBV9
TGTGCCAGCAGCCCGCGACTAGCGGCAACCAATGAGCAGTTCTTC
CASSPRLAATNEQFF
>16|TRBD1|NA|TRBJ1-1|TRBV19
TGTGCCAGTAGTCAGGACAGGGAGGGCGTGGCCACTGAAGCTTTCTTT
CASSQDREGVATEAFF
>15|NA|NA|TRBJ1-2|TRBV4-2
TGTGCCAGCAGCCAAGTAGGCGGGGGAATCGGTGGCTACACCTTC
CASSQVGGGIGGYTF
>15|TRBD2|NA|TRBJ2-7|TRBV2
TGTGCCAGCAGTGAATGGGCGGGAGTTGGGTACGAGCAGTACTTC
CASSEWAGVGYEQYF
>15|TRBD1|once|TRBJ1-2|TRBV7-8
TGTGCCAGCAGCTTAGCTGCAGGGACAGACTATGGCTACACCTTC
CASSLAAGTDYGYTF
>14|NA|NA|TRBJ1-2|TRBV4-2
TGTGCCAGCAGCCAGATAGGGACATCCTATGGCTACACCTTC
CASSQIGTSYGYTF
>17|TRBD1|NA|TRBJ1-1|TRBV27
TGTGCCAGCAGTTGGGGAAGGGGGCCTGCGATGAACACTGAAGCTTTCTTT
CASSWGRGPAMNTEAFF
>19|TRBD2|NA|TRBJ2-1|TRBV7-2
TGTGCCAGCAGCCTAAGGTCACTAGCGGGAGGTGTTTTGGGGAATGAGCAGTTCTTC
CASSLRSLAGGVLGNEQFF
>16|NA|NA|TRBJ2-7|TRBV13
TGTGCCAGCAGCCGCCGCCGGGACTCCCGGACAAAGGAGCAGTACTTC
CASSRRRDSRTKEQYF